The 10 T cell receptor beta chains presented below share a single source sample, sequenced in a study of PD-1 blockade in mismatch repair-deficient tumors. TCRdb's copy holds only in-frame clones and misses some; the assay was immunoSEQ multiplex PCR. This table holds tens of thousands of clones, around 80% found once. Sample: peripheral blood, taken 44 weeks after starting pembrolizumab. These receptor sequences come from an adult with mismatch repair-deficient cancer.

The chain couples TRBV11-3 to TRBJ2-7, with TRBD1 matching over 7 bases. V lost 3 bases and J lost 6; bases outside the gene matches: 11. This CDR3 is built from 15 residues. Germline CDR1 SGHNT, CDR2 YENEEA. CDR3 sequence reads: CASSLDSTGRSEQYF. The DNA of the CDR3 is TGTGCCAGCAGCTTGGACTCGACAGGGAGATCCGAGCAGTACTTC.

The chain is built from TRBV19 and TRBJ2-1; D uncertain. V was pared by 1 base and J by 0 bases, with 10 bases between. Germline V gene sequence: CDR1 LNHDA, CDR2 SQIVND (reference sequence). The length of the CDR3 is 16 residues. CDR3 region: CASSIVTAPSYNEQFF. For the CDR3, the DNA is TGTGCCAGTAGTATAGTTACAGCGCCCTCCTACAATGAGCAGTTCTTC.

In its sample, this clone was seen a few times. This rearrangement joins TRBV10-3 to TRBJ1-2; weak D call: TRBD1 (6 bases). V was pared by 2 bases and J by 5 bases, with 6 bases between. Germline loops: CDR1 ENHRY, CDR2 SYGVKD. CDR3 length: 12 residues. CDR3 loop: CAISETGYGYTF. CDR3 coding DNA: TGTGCCATCAGTGAGACAGGGTATGGCTACACCTTC.

The V gene is TRBV5-1, the J gene TRBJ1-1; D not certain. Trimming cost V 4 bases and J 1 base, with 8 bases left between them. The CDR3 covers 13 residues. CDR1 SGHRS and CDR2 YFSETQ come from the germline V gene. The CDR3 spells CASSLSPNTEAFF. CDR3 in DNA: TGCGCCAGCAGCCTCTCACCGAACACTGAAGCTTTCTTT. The full variable domain, in which reference TRBV5-1 and TRBJ1-1 provide the parts outside the CDR3, is KAGVTQTPRYLIKTRGQQVTLSCSPISGHRSVSWYQQTPGQGLQFLFEYFSETQRNKGNFPGRFSGRQFSNSRSEMNVSTLELGDSALYLCASSLSPNTEAFFGQGTRLTVV.

This clone was counted between two and nine times. The chain joins TRBV27 to TRBJ2-5, with TRBD1 identical over 7 bases. Looked up from germline, CDR1 is MNHEY and CDR2 is SMNVEV (reference sequence). The J segment lost 7 bases and the V segment lost 2 bases, leaving 4 bases of the junction unmatched. CDR3 length: 13 residues. CDR3 sequence: CASSLRGGWTQYF. The CDR3 DNA is TGTGCCAGCAGTTTAAGAGGGGGCTGGACCCAGTACTTC.

This clone showed up just a few times. This sequence joins TRBV2 and TRBJ2-7; possibly TRBD1 for D (6 bases). This CDR3 spans 14 amino acids. Germline V gives CDR1 SNHLY, CDR2 FYNNEI. V lost 7 bases, J lost 2 bases, and 15 bases lay in between. The CDR3: CASNPAGQPYEQYF. Here the CDR3 DNA reads TGTGCCAGCAACCCGGCCGGACAGCCCTACGAGCAGTACTTC.

This clone was seen a single time. The chain carries TRBV11-2 and TRBJ2-6, with 8 bases matching TRBD1. Germline CDR1 SGHAT, CDR2 FQNNGV. The CDR3 is 19 residues long. V was clipped by 0 bases and J by 0 bases; unmatched bases: 7. The CDR3 DNA sequence: TGTGCCAGCAGCTTAGATGAGGACAGGGTAATCTCTGGGGCCAACGTCCTGACTTTC. It specifies CASSLDEDRVISGANVLTF.

This clone has a single count. The rearrangement joins TRBV10-3 to TRBJ2-2, with 8 bases fitting TRBD2. The CDR3 is 16 residues long. The V and J ends lost 3 bases and 1 base, in that order; junction bases with no gene match: 4. The V gene's germline CDR1 is ENHRY and CDR2 SYGVKD. The CDR3 region is CAISDPGLVNTGELFF. CDR3 nucleotides: TGTGCCATCAGTGACCCGGGACTAGTGAACACCGGGGAGCTGTTTTTT.

This chain's CDR3 is CASSRRQGGADTQYF. The CDR3 region has the DNA TGTGCCAGCAGTCGTCGACAGGGAGGGGCAGATACGCAGTATTTT. V is TRBV6-5 and J is TRBJ2-3; TRBD1 or TRBD2 may be the D gene (7 bases each). The CDR3 contains 15 residues. Germline CDR1 MNHEY, CDR2 SVGAGI. V was shortened by 5 bases and J by 4 bases, with 16 bases between the two germline ends.

This clone has only a few counts. The gene calls are TRBV5-1 and TRBJ2-2; either TRBD1 or TRBD2 may fit D (5 bases each). CDR3 length: 13 residues. Between the trimmed V and J ends, which lost 3 bases and 6 bases, there was a span of 9 bases. The germline gives CDR1 SGHRS, CDR2 YFSETQ. CDR3 residues: CASSSGPSGELFF. CDR3 bases: TGCGCCAGCAGCTCGGGACCATCCGGGGAGCTGTTTTTT.